This T cell receptor (beta chain) was observed in a study of cytotoxic CD8 clonotypes in ibrutinib-treated CLL. This clone has a handful of counts. Sequenced by immunoSEQ multiplex PCR; TCRdb stores in-frame clones only, minus some. The top ten clones hold 6.5% to 8% of a sample with about 20,000 clones, around 74% of them seen once. The sequencing here drew on PBMCs, taken before ibrutinib treatment. The TCR comes from a human donor with chronic lymphocytic leukemia.

CDR3 DNA sequence: TGTGCCTGGAGTCCCTCGGAAAGGTGGGGCTACACCTTC. It specifies CAWSPSERWGYTF. The chain joins TRBV30 to TRBJ1-2, with D unclear. The CDR3 totals 13 residues. CDR1 GTSNPN and CDR2 SVGIG come from the germline V gene (reference sequence). V was clipped by 2 bases and J by 8 bases, with 15 bases between them.